The 27 T cell receptor beta chains listed next were all sequenced from one sample in a study of T cell changes during pregnancy in multiple sclerosis. Sequencing was performed with immunoSEQ multiplex PCR; in TCRdb, only in-frame clones are kept and a portion is missing. The table records about 48,000 clones, around 90% of them present only once. The sequencing used CD4+ T cells from peripheral blood mononuclear cells, collected in the third trimester of pregnancy. The receptor set was obtained from a female donor with multiple sclerosis, enrolled in a pregnancy study.

The rearrangement joins TRBV7-3 to TRBJ2-3; a weak D match, TRBD2 (6 bases). The germline V and J ends were trimmed by 4 bases and 1 base, with 15 bases remaining between them. There are 16 residues in the CDR3. The germline CDR1 and CDR2 sequences are SGHTA and FQGTGA. CDR3 region: CASSSRGGGGTDTQYF. In DNA form, the CDR3 reads TGTGCCAGCAGCTCGCGGGGTGGAGGGGGCACAGATACGCAGTATTTT.

As to this clone: This same CDR3 is encoded by further DNA sequences in the sample. J is TRBJ2-7 and V is TRBV5-4; D is unclear. V was pared by 1 base and J by 5 bases, with 4 bases between. Germline V gene data show CDR1 as SGHNT and CDR2 as YYREEE (reference sequence). CDR3 length equals 11 residues. DNA of the CDR3: TGTGCCAGCAGCTTGTCGGACGAGCAGTACTTC. Its protein product is CASSLSDEQYF. Full variable domain (outside the CDR3, taken from reference TRBV5-4 and TRBJ2-7): ETGVTQSPTHLIKTRGQQVTLRCSSQSGHNTVSWYQQALGQGPQFIFQYYREEENGRGNFPPRFSGLQFPNYSSELNVNALELDDSALYLCASSLSDEQYFGPGTRLTVT.

The CDR3 spells CASSTGTGGYTF. CDR3 nucleotides: TGTGCCAGTAGTACTGGGACAGGGGGCTACACCTTC. The chain links TRBV19 to TRBJ1-2; TRBD1 agrees at 9 bases. The CDR3 covers 12 residues. Trimming cost V 4 bases and J 8 bases; bases outside gene matches: 2. The germline V gene encodes CDR1 LNHDA and CDR2 SQIVND (reference sequence).

The chain joins TRBV25-1 to TRBJ2-7; TRBD1 matches 9 bases. The CDR3 sequence is 14 residues long. Germline values: CDR1 MGHDK, CDR2 SYGVNS. J lost 4 bases, V lost 6 bases, and 7 bases had no gene match. In DNA form, the CDR3 reads TGTGCCAGCAGATCGGGACAGGGAACTTACGAGCAGTACTTC. Its translation: CASRSGQGTYEQYF.

V usage is TRBV18 and J usage is TRBJ2-3; perhaps TRBD2 as D (6 bases). Germline V gene data show CDR1 as KGHSH and CDR2 as LQKENI. V gave up 3 bases and J gave up 6 bases, with 10 bases separating them. This CDR3 is 13 amino acids long. This CDR3 reads CASSPLREDTQYF. The CDR3 coding sequence is TGTGCCAGCTCACCTCTACGGGAGGATACGCAGTATTTT.

The chain combines TRBV19 with TRBJ1-5, with a weak D call TRBD1 (6 bases). In germline, CDR1 is LNHDA, CDR2 SQIVND (reference sequence). Trimming pared 7 bases from V and 7 bases from J, leaving 20 bases between. CDR3 length: 15 residues. The CDR3 DNA sequence: TGTGCCAGTACCCCGGACAGAACACGAGGCCAGCCCCAGCATTTT. Protein: CASTPDRTRGQPQHF.

In this sample, this clone turned up once. The chain uses TRBV29-1 and TRBJ2-1, with 8 bases fitting TRBD2. This CDR3 has 13 amino acids. Losses at the gene ends were 7 bases for V and 7 bases for J; bases not matched to a gene: 9. Per germline, CDR1 SQVTM and CDR2 ANQGSEA. Here the CDR3 reads CSASGGRINEQFF. CDR3 coding DNA: TGCAGCGCATCGGGGGGGCGCATTAATGAGCAGTTCTTC.

The chain couples TRBV6-6 to TRBJ1-1; unclear D gene. The V gene's germline CDR1 is MNHNY and CDR2 SVGAGI (reference sequence). The CDR3 is made up of 16 amino acids. The ends were cut back, 0 bases at V and 1 base at J, with 12 bases in the middle. The CDR3 reads CASSYSQEQRNTEAFF. DNA of the CDR3: TGTGCCAGCAGTTACTCCCAGGAACAGAGGAACACTGAAGCTTTCTTT.

This chain joins TRBV29-1 and TRBJ1-2; D might be TRBD1 (5 bases). Trimming stripped 6 bases from V and 1 base from J, with 15 bases between. The CDR3 extends over 14 amino acids. Germline CDR1 and CDR2: SQVTM and ANQGSEA. In nucleotides, the CDR3 is TGCAGCGTAGTCCCTGGGGCAGATAACTATGGCTACACCTTC. Translating gives CSVVPGADNYGYTF.

The chain uses TRBV4-2 and TRBJ1-2; 11 bases map to TRBD1. The V gene end was trimmed by 0 bases and the J gene end by 4 bases; junction bases not matched to a gene: 10. The CDR3 is made up of 18 amino acids. Germline CDR1 reads LGHNA; CDR2 reads YNFKEQ. Here the CDR3 reads CASSQDRFRDRGSYGYTF. The DNA of the CDR3 is TGTGCCAGCAGCCAAGATCGGTTCCGGGACAGGGGGAGCTATGGCTACACCTTC.

This clone was picked up a small number of times. The chain combines TRBV20-1 with TRBJ2-1; possibly TRBD1 for D (6 bases). CDR1 and CDR2 (germline): DFQATT, SNEGSKA (reference sequence). V lost 4 bases and J 15 bases, leaving 13 bases between the germline ends. This CDR3 contains 10 residues. Written as DNA, the CDR3 is TGCAGTGCTAATACCGGGACATCGTTCTTC. It yields the protein CSANTGTSFF.

V usage is TRBV2 and J usage is TRBJ1-3, with TRBD1 identical over 7 bases. This CDR3 is built from 16 residues. Germline V gene lookup returns CDR1 SNHLY and CDR2 FYNNEI. The junction had 4 bases not matched to a gene; V was cut back by 1 base and J by 1 base. The CDR3 DNA reads TGTGCCAGCAGTGAAGGACAGGGTTCTTCTGGAAACACCATATATTTT. This encodes CASSEGQGSSGNTIYF.

The V and J genes are TRBV6-6 and TRBJ1-2; TRBD1 matches 7 bases. Germline loops: CDR1 MNHNY, CDR2 SVGAGI (reference sequence). The V gene end was trimmed by 6 bases and the J gene end by 3 bases; junction bases not matched to a gene: 10. The CDR3 contains 15 residues. The CDR3 reads CASSTDPGTDYGYTF. For the CDR3, the DNA is TGTGCCAGCAGCACCGATCCCGGGACAGACTATGGCTACACCTTC.

The chain uses TRBV5-4 and TRBJ1-1, with TRBD1 matching over 8 bases. CDR1 is SGHNT and CDR2 is YYREEE in the germline V gene (reference sequence). The CDR3 totals 15 residues. After removal of 3 bases from V and 1 base from J, the junction contained 5 bases not matched to a gene. Here the CDR3 reads CASSSWTGTNTEAFF. DNA for the CDR3: TGTGCCAGCAGCTCGTGGACAGGGACGAACACTGAAGCTTTCTTT.

The chain is built from TRBV7-3 and TRBJ2-1; 9 bases agree with TRBD2. From germline, CDR1 is SGHTA and CDR2 FQGTGA. The length of the CDR3 is 18 residues. The trim removed 2 bases at V and 7 bases at J, leaving 15 bases unmatched. CDR3 region: CASSLRPVPGLATNEQFF. CDR3 bases: TGTGCCAGCAGCTTACGGCCAGTGCCGGGACTAGCTACAAATGAGCAGTTCTTC.

J is TRBJ2-7 and V is TRBV27, with D tentatively TRBD2 (6 bases). V lost 5 bases, J lost 6 bases, and 20 bases lay in between. CDR3 size: 15 residues. Germline V gives CDR1 MNHEY, CDR2 SMNVEV (reference sequence). The CDR3 is CASSPQKGGLSEQYF. The CDR3 bases are TGTGCCAGCAGTCCCCAGAAAGGAGGGTTGAGCGAGCAGTACTTC.

This sequence joins TRBV5-1 and TRBJ2-5; D gene ambiguous. V lost 4 bases and J 5 bases, leaving 6 bases between the germline ends. The CDR3 runs 11 residues. CDR1 and CDR2 from the germline V gene are SGHRS and YFSETQ. The CDR3 region is CASSGSETQYF. The CDR3 coding sequence is TGCGCCAGCAGCGGCTCTGAGACCCAGTACTTC.

The count of this clone is one. The chain couples TRBV12-5 to TRBJ2-5; 9 positions match TRBD2. The CDR3 loop spans 18 amino acids. The junction had 10 bases not matched to a gene; V was cut back by 0 bases and J by 2 bases. Looked up from germline, CDR1 is LGHNT and CDR2 is FRNRAP. CDR3 in DNA: TGTGCTAGTGGTTTGGTACGGTGGGCTAGCGGGAAACAAGAGACCCAGTACTTC. Protein: CASGLVRWASGKQETQYF.

The rearrangement joins TRBV4-1 to TRBJ2-7, with 9 bases that match TRBD1. The CDR3 spans 14 residues. Per germline, CDR1 MGHRA and CDR2 YSYEKL. The J segment lost 4 bases and the V segment lost 4 bases, leaving 5 bases of the junction unmatched. The CDR3 sequence is CASSRTGGGYEQYF. In nucleotides, the CDR3 is TGCGCCAGCAGCCGTACAGGGGGCGGGTACGAGCAGTACTTC.

The chain is built from TRBV6-1 and TRBJ1-4; perhaps TRBD1 as D (5 bases). The CDR3 runs to 14 residues. Per the germline V gene, CDR1 is MNHNS and CDR2 is SASEGT. Trimming shortened V by 6 bases and J by 1 base, and 9 bases separated the two germline ends. The CDR3 sequence is CASSPTVTNEKLFF. In DNA form, the CDR3 reads TGTGCCAGCAGCCCGACAGTAACTAATGAAAAACTGTTTTTT.

The V call is TRBV11-3, the J call TRBJ2-1; TRBD2 matches 8 bases. This CDR3 is 16 amino acids long. With 3 bases clipped from V and 0 bases from J, the junction kept 4 bases outside the gene matches. The germline CDR1 and CDR2 sequences are SGHNT and YENEEA. The CDR3 loop is CASSLASGSSYNEQFF. For the CDR3, the DNA is TGTGCCAGCAGCTTGGCGAGCGGGAGCTCCTACAATGAGCAGTTCTTC.

This chain links TRBV5-1 with TRBJ2-5, with D uncertain. The germline gives CDR1 SGHRS, CDR2 YFSETQ. There are 10 residues in the CDR3. Trimming took off 10 bases at V and 5 bases at J, with 9 bases between the two ends. The CDR3: CASSGETQYF. The CDR3 DNA reads as TGCGCCTCATCCGGGGAGACCCAGTACTTC.

CDR3 bases: TGCGCCAGCAGCGACAGGGGCAAGAGCTATGGCTACACCTTC. This gives the protein CASSDRGKSYGYTF. V gene TRBV4-1 combines with J gene TRBJ1-2; 8 bases align to TRBD1. The CDR3 is made up of 14 amino acids. The germline CDR1 and CDR2 sequences are MGHRA and YSYEKL. The junction had 6 bases not matched to a gene; V was cut back by 5 bases and J by 4 bases.

This sequence joins TRBV30 and TRBJ1-5; D unclear. CDR1 is GTSNPN and CDR2 is SVGIG in the germline V gene (reference sequence). Trimming stripped 0 bases from V and 2 bases from J, with 5 bases between. CDR3 size: 13 residues. The CDR3 is CAWSVSRNQPQHF. CDR3 bases: TGTGCCTGGAGTGTAAGCCGCAATCAGCCCCAGCATTTT.

V and J are TRBV19 and TRBJ1-2; tentatively, D is TRBD1 (5 bases). Germline CDR1 is LNHDA and CDR2 is SQIVND (reference sequence). Trimming pared 6 bases from V and 7 bases from J, leaving 18 bases between. The CDR3 contains 14 residues. CDR3 nucleotides: TGTGCCAGTAGGGCGACAGAGCCCCTACGTGGCTACACCTTC. This codes for CASRATEPLRGYTF.

This clone was seen just once. CDR3 residues: CASSRGGAMDTQYF. The CDR3 DNA reads as TGTGCCAGCAGTCGAGGGGGGGCGATGGATACGCAGTATTTT. The chain recombines TRBV6-4 with TRBJ2-3; D perhaps matches TRBD2 (7 bases). This CDR3 has 14 residues. The V end was cut by 5 bases, the J end by 6 bases, with 15 bases between. Germline CDR1 reads MRHNA; CDR2 reads SNTAGT.

The rearrangement joins TRBV23-1 to TRBJ1-6; 7 bases agree with TRBD1. TRBV23-1 is designated an ORF whose function remains uncertain. V was pared by 8 bases and J by 7 bases, with 11 bases of the junction left unmatched. The CDR3 consists of 15 residues. The CDR3 protein is CASGRDSWGNSPLHF. The CDR3 coding sequence is TGCGCCAGCGGTAGGGACAGCTGGGGAAATTCACCCCTCCACTTT.